Many counts were recorded for the clone carrying this TCR beta chain. Its antigen remains unknown. The sample holds other DNA sequences that translate to the same CDR3. Original handling: A distant-metastasis classifier for papillary thyroid cancer was built using CDR3 differences across clinicopathological groups. With MiXCR, TCRdb called clones anew from the PCR reads. For this entry, the V and J calls and clone size follow TCRdb and not the study's own pipeline. The data show about 41,000 clones, about 10% seen once. Patients had received no treatment of any kind before thyroid surgery. Trimming pared 5 bases from V and 5 bases from J, leaving 9 bases between. The germline V gene encodes CDR1 SEHNR and CDR2 FQNEAQ (reference sequence). The CDR3 extends over 12 amino acids. This sample is drawn from a study of metastatic and nonmetastatic thyroid tumors. Overall study context: The comparison covered peripheral blood and tumor or nodule tissue in malignant and benign thyroid patients.

Study-wide results and limits: Reports indicated that malignant thyroid tumors showed significantly higher TCR beta diversity than benign nodules did, in blood and tumor.

V is TRBV7-9 and J is TRBJ1-2; maybe TRBD1 (5 bases). Sequences were obtained from blood. This TCR came from a female donor with papillary thyroid cancer or a benign thyroid nodule (not recorded which). Some clones in this sample may be carry-over from other donors' samples. CDR3 DNA: TGTGCCAGCAGCGACAGCCTTTATGGCTACACCTTC. Translating gives CASSDSLYGYTF.